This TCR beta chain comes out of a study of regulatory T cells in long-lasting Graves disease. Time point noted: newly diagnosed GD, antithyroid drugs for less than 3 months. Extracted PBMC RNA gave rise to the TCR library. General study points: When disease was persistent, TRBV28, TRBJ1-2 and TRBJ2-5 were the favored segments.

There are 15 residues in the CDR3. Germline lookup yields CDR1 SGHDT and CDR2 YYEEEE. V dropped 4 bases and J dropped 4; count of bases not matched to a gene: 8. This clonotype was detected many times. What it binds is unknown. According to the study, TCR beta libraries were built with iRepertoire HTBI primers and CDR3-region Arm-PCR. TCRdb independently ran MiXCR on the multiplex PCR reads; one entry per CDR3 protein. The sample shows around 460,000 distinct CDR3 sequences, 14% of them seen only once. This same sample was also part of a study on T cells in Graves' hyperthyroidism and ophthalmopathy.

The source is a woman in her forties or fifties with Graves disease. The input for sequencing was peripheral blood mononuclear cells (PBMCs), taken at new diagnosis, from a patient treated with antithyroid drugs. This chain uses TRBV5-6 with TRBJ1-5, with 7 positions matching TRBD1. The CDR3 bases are TGTGCCAGCAGCGCCGGACAGGCAAAGAATCAGCCCCAGCATTTT. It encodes CASSAGQAKNQPQHF.